The rows below give T cell receptor beta chains drawn from one sample of a study of T cells after yellow fever vaccination. MiXCR, run by TCRdb on the 5' RACE reads, gives a single entry per CDR3 protein. Found here are 200,000 to 250,000 distinct CDR3 sequences, less than 3.5% of them singletons; the top ten hold around 3.2%. The sequencing here drew on CD4+ T cells sorted from PBMCs, taken 10 days after the yellow fever booster vaccination. The receptor set was obtained from a man between 18 and 35 years old who received the YFV17D yellow fever vaccine. CDR3s include the opening cysteine and the closing phenylalanine or tryptophan. Fields, in order: V gene, J gene, clone size, D gene, CDR3 protein, CDR3 DNA. A D gene is named only where the DNA matches it firmly. Some rows mark clone size as missing; the rest say once, few, many or name a class of expanded clone.

V gene: TRBV4-2; J gene: TRBJ2-5; clone size: many; D gene: .; CDR3 protein: CASSQDSGSYPLYF; CDR3 DNA: TGTGCCAGCAGCCAAGATTCGGGCTCCTACCCCCTATACTTC
V gene: TRBV7-2; J gene: TRBJ2-5; clone size: .; D gene: .; CDR3 protein: CASSLNGFQETQYF; CDR3 DNA: TGTGCCAGCAGCTTAAATGGCTTCCAAGAGACCCAGTACTTC
V gene: TRBV20-1; J gene: TRBJ1-5; clone size: many; D gene: .; CDR3 protein: CSVTPGVNQPQHF; CDR3 DNA: TGCAGTGTAACACCGGGGGTCAATCAGCCCCAGCATTTT
V gene: TRBV4-1; J gene: TRBJ1-1; clone size: .; D gene: .; CDR3 protein: CASSQGAAGRMNTEAFF; CDR3 DNA: TGCGCCAGCAGCCAAGGGGCGGCAGGGCGCATGAACACTGAAGCTTTCTTT
V gene: TRBV6-5; J gene: TRBJ2-3; clone size: many; D gene: .; CDR3 protein: CASSRGVVQDTQYF; CDR3 DNA: TGTGCCAGCAGTCGAGGGGTAGTGCAAGATACGCAGTATTTT
V gene: TRBV7-9; J gene: TRBJ2-7; clone size: many; D gene: .; CDR3 protein: CASKLGQGSYEQYF; CDR3 DNA: TGTGCCAGCAAATTAGGGCAGGGGAGCTACGAGCAGTACTTC
V gene: TRBV15; J gene: TRBJ2-6; clone size: .; D gene: TRBD1; CDR3 protein: CATSRPGQGGHSGANVLTF; CDR3 DNA: TGTGCCACCAGCAGACCCGGACAGGGGGGTCACTCTGGGGCCAACGTCCTGACTTTC
V gene: TRBV7-3; J gene: TRBJ2-3; clone size: many; D gene: TRBD2; CDR3 protein: CASSLIGGGPASTDTQYF; CDR3 DNA: TGTGCCAGCAGCTTAATTGGCGGGGGGCCCGCTAGCACAGATACGCAGTATTTT
V gene: TRBV12-3/TRBV12-4; J gene: TRBJ1-2; clone size: many; D gene: .; CDR3 protein: CASTPGGIYGYTF; CDR3 DNA: TGTGCCAGCACCCCCGGAGGGATCTATGGCTACACCTTC
V gene: TRBV4-2; J gene: TRBJ1-3; clone size: many; D gene: .; CDR3 protein: CASSENSGNTIYF; CDR3 DNA: TGTGCCAGCAGCGAAAACTCAGGAAACACCATATATTTT
V gene: TRBV24-1; J gene: TRBJ2-5; clone size: .; D gene: .; CDR3 protein: CATSEGSKETQYF; CDR3 DNA: TGTGCCACCAGTGAGGGCAGCAAAGAGACCCAGTACTTC
V gene: TRBV12-3/TRBV12-4; J gene: TRBJ2-3; clone size: many; D gene: .; CDR3 protein: CASSYIGTDTQYF; CDR3 DNA: TGTGCCAGCAGTTATATTGGGACAGATACGCAGTATTTT
V gene: TRBV7-6; J gene: TRBJ2-2; clone size: many; D gene: TRBD1; CDR3 protein: CASSRTGDGTSTGELFF; CDR3 DNA: TGTGCCAGCAGCCGCACAGGGGACGGTACTTCAACCGGGGAGCTGTTTTTT
V gene: TRBV5-6; J gene: TRBJ2-1; clone size: few; D gene: TRBD2; CDR3 protein: CASSLGAKGRGIYNEQFF; CDR3 DNA: TGTGCCAGCAGCTTGGGGGCAAAGGGGCGGGGGATCTACAATGAGCAGTTCTTC
V gene: TRBV5-6; J gene: TRBJ1-2; clone size: many; D gene: .; CDR3 protein: CASSLRVLYGYTF; CDR3 DNA: TGTGCCAGCAGCTTACGGGTACTCTATGGCTACACCTTC
V gene: TRBV20-1; J gene: TRBJ1-2; clone size: .; D gene: TRBD1; CDR3 protein: CSARRTGDGYTF; CDR3 DNA: TGCAGTGCTAGGCGGACAGGGGACGGCTACACCTTC
V gene: TRBV9; J gene: TRBJ1-1; clone size: .; D gene: .; CDR3 protein: CASSVSEMGEAFF; CDR3 DNA: TGTGCCAGCAGCGTTAGCGAGATGGGTGAAGCTTTCTTT
V gene: TRBV20-1; J gene: TRBJ1-5; clone size: many; D gene: .; CDR3 protein: CSARDRALGPQHF; CDR3 DNA: TGCAGTGCTAGAGATAGGGCCCTGGGGCCCCAGCATTTT
V gene: TRBV7-2; J gene: TRBJ2-5; clone size: few; D gene: .; CDR3 protein: CASSPPNGETQYF; CDR3 DNA: TGTGCCAGCAGCCCTCCTAACGGAGAGACCCAGTACTTC
V gene: TRBV24-1; J gene: TRBJ2-3; clone size: many; D gene: TRBD2; CDR3 protein: CATSDWGTSGRTDTQYF; CDR3 DNA: TGTGCCACCAGTGATTGGGGGACTAGCGGGCGCACAGATACGCAGTATTTT
V gene: TRBV20-1; J gene: TRBJ1-5; clone size: .; D gene: .; CDR3 protein: CSARGDNPPQHF; CDR3 DNA: TGCAGTGCTAGAGGGGATAATCCGCCCCAGCATTTT
V gene: TRBV12-3/TRBV12-4; J gene: TRBJ1-1; clone size: .; D gene: .; CDR3 protein: CASSLGRGTAEAFF; CDR3 DNA: TGTGCCAGCAGTTTAGGGAGAGGAACGGCCGAAGCTTTCTTT
V gene: TRBV20-1; J gene: TRBJ2-1; clone size: many; D gene: .; CDR3 protein: CSARGASQHNEQFF; CDR3 DNA: TGCAGTGCTAGAGGGGCTAGCCAACACAATGAGCAGTTCTTC
V gene: TRBV10-3; J gene: TRBJ2-1; clone size: many; D gene: TRBD1; CDR3 protein: CAIIAGTDAFNEQFF; CDR3 DNA: TGTGCCATCATCGCCGGGACAGATGCTTTCAATGAGCAGTTCTTC
V gene: TRBV7-6; J gene: TRBJ2-1; clone size: few; D gene: TRBD2; CDR3 protein: CASSLALAGLYNEQFF; CDR3 DNA: TGTGCCAGCAGCTTAGCGCTAGCGGGGCTTTACAATGAGCAGTTCTTC
V gene: TRBV12-3/TRBV12-4; J gene: TRBJ1-2; clone size: .; D gene: TRBD1; CDR3 protein: CASSLARQGATYGYTF; CDR3 DNA: TGTGCCAGCAGTTTAGCGCGGCAGGGGGCGACCTATGGCTACACCTTC
V gene: TRBV30; J gene: TRBJ1-4; clone size: many; D gene: .; CDR3 protein: CAWSRPDNEKLFF; CDR3 DNA: TGTGCCTGGAGTCGACCGGATAATGAAAAACTGTTTTTT
V gene: TRBV12-3/TRBV12-4; J gene: TRBJ1-5; clone size: many; D gene: .; CDR3 protein: CASSPNLGQPQHF; CDR3 DNA: TGTGCCAGCAGTCCTAATTTGGGGCAGCCCCAGCATTTT
V gene: TRBV18; J gene: TRBJ2-5; clone size: many; D gene: .; CDR3 protein: CASSPPSWRQETQYF; CDR3 DNA: TGTGCCAGCTCACCACCTTCGTGGCGACAAGAGACCCAGTACTTC
V gene: TRBV4-3; J gene: TRBJ2-1; clone size: many; D gene: .; CDR3 protein: CASSQDSYNEQFF; CDR3 DNA: TGCGCCAGCAGCCAAGACTCTTACAATGAGCAGTTCTTC
V gene: TRBV11-2; J gene: TRBJ2-7; clone size: many; D gene: TRBD2; CDR3 protein: CASSPGTSGYEQYF; CDR3 DNA: TGTGCCAGCAGCCCCGGGACTAGCGGGTACGAGCAGTACTTC
V gene: TRBV4-3; J gene: TRBJ2-5; clone size: few; D gene: TRBD1; CDR3 protein: CASSQDLHGGDRGSKTQYF; CDR3 DNA: TGCGCCAGCAGCCAAGATCTCCACGGGGGGGACAGGGGGTCGAAGACCCAGTACTTC
V gene: TRBV20-1; J gene: TRBJ1-1; clone size: .; D gene: .; CDR3 protein: CSARSNRISTEAFF; CDR3 DNA: TGCAGTGCTAGATCGAACAGAATCAGCACTGAAGCTTTCTTT
V gene: TRBV20-1; J gene: TRBJ2-5; clone size: many; D gene: TRBD2; CDR3 protein: CSARRAGQETQYF; CDR3 DNA: TGCAGTGCTAGGAGAGCGGGACAAGAGACCCAGTACTTC
V gene: TRBV12-3/TRBV12-4; J gene: TRBJ2-5; clone size: many; D gene: TRBD1; CDR3 protein: CASYGQGQETQYF; CDR3 DNA: TGTGCCAGCTACGGACAGGGGCAAGAGACCCAGTACTTC
V gene: TRBV20-1; J gene: TRBJ2-6; clone size: few; D gene: .; CDR3 protein: CSAEVGDGANVLTF; CDR3 DNA: TGCAGTGCTGAGGTTGGGGATGGGGCCAACGTCCTGACTTTC
V gene: TRBV28; J gene: TRBJ2-2; clone size: many; D gene: .; CDR3 protein: CASRLANTGELFF; CDR3 DNA: TGTGCCAGTAGACTCGCGAACACCGGGGAGCTGTTTTTT
V gene: TRBV7-8; J gene: TRBJ2-1; clone size: .; D gene: TRBD1; CDR3 protein: CASSLRTGIYNEQFF; CDR3 DNA: TGTGCCAGCAGCTTAAGGACAGGGATATACAATGAGCAGTTCTTC
V gene: TRBV7-2; J gene: TRBJ1-5; clone size: many; D gene: .; CDR3 protein: CASSLVPGIGGGNQPQHF; CDR3 DNA: TGTGCCAGCAGCTTAGTTCCGGGGATAGGTGGTGGCAATCAGCCCCAGCATTTT
V gene: TRBV6-5; J gene: TRBJ1-3; clone size: .; D gene: .; CDR3 protein: CASSSGGHYTGNTIYF; CDR3 DNA: TGTGCCAGCAGTTCCGGGGGACATTATACTGGAAACACCATATATTTT
V gene: TRBV25-1; J gene: TRBJ2-3; clone size: many; D gene: TRBD2; CDR3 protein: CASSALPGLAGGREQYF; CDR3 DNA: TGTGCCAGCAGTGCCCTTCCGGGACTAGCGGGGGGCCGAGAGCAGTATTTT
V gene: TRBV2; J gene: TRBJ2-5; clone size: many; D gene: .; CDR3 protein: CASRQALFQETQYF; CDR3 DNA: TGTGCCAGCCGCCAGGCTCTTTTCCAAGAGACCCAGTACTTC
V gene: TRBV7-6; J gene: TRBJ2-5; clone size: .; D gene: TRBD1; CDR3 protein: CASSRGQEETQYF; CDR3 DNA: TGTGCCAGCAGCCGGGGACAGGAAGAGACCCAGTACTTC
V gene: TRBV7-9; J gene: TRBJ2-1; clone size: many; D gene: .; CDR3 protein: CASSWGGAEQFF; CDR3 DNA: TGTGCCAGCAGCTGGGGGGGGGCTGAGCAGTTCTTC
V gene: TRBV24-1; J gene: TRBJ2-1; clone size: many; D gene: TRBD2; CDR3 protein: CATSDASGGFFEQFF; CDR3 DNA: TGTGCCACCAGTGACGCTAGCGGGGGCTTTTTTGAGCAGTTCTTC
V gene: TRBV7-9; J gene: TRBJ1-2; clone size: many; D gene: TRBD1; CDR3 protein: CASSPGGAYYGYTF; CDR3 DNA: TGTGCCAGCAGCCCAGGGGGCGCGTACTATGGCTACACCTTC
V gene: TRBV24-1; J gene: TRBJ2-5; clone size: many; D gene: TRBD2; CDR3 protein: CATSEGLLADQETQYF; CDR3 DNA: TGTGCCACCAGTGAGGGGTTACTAGCGGACCAAGAGACCCAGTACTTC
V gene: TRBV4-1; J gene: TRBJ2-1; clone size: few; D gene: .; CDR3 protein: CASSPPWGEQFF; CDR3 DNA: TGCGCCAGCAGCCCCCCCTGGGGTGAGCAGTTCTTC
V gene: TRBV15; J gene: TRBJ2-3; clone size: .; D gene: .; CDR3 protein: CATRGVDTQYF; CDR3 DNA: TGTGCCACCAGAGGGGTAGATACGCAGTATTTT
V gene: TRBV5-1; J gene: TRBJ2-3; clone size: many; D gene: TRBD1; CDR3 protein: CASSRDRGTDTQYF; CDR3 DNA: TGCGCCAGCAGCCGGGACAGGGGCACAGATACGCAGTATTTT